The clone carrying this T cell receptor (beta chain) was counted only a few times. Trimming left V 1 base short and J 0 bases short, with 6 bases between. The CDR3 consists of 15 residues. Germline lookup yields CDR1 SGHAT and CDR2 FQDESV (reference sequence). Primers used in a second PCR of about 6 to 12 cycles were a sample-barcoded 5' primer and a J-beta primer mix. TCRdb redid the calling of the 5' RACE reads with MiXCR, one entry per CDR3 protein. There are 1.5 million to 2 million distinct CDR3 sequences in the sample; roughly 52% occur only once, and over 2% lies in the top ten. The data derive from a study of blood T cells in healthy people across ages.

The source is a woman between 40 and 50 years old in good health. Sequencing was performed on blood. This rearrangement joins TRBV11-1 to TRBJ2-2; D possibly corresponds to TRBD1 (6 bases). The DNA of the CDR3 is TGTGCCAGCAGCTTAGGGACAGCGAACACCGGGGAGCTGTTTTTT. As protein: CASSLGTANTGELFF. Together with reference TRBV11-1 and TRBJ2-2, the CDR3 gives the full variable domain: EAEVAQSPRYKITEKSQAVAFWCDPISGHATLYWYRQILGQGPELLVQFQDESVVDDSQLPKDRFSAERLKGVDSTLKIQPAELGDSAMYLCASSLGTANTGELFFGEGSRLTVL.